The entry that follows covers one T cell receptor beta chain sequence. These data belong to a study of technical replicates of blood from several donors. Germline CDR1 GTSNPN, CDR2 SVGIG (reference sequence). This CDR3 has 12 amino acids. The V and J ends lost 3 bases and 6 bases respectively, with 12 bases between them. Clones were read by immunoSEQ multiplex PCR, and TCRdb kept only the in-frame ones, dropping some. The data hold just over 80,000 clones, with 90% to 95% observed a single time. Sequences were obtained from T cells isolated from PBMCs. V is TRBV30 and J is TRBJ2-7; D possibly corresponds to TRBD2 (5 bases). The sequence derives from a human donor in good health. The CDR3 reads CAWSQLAGEQYF. DNA of the CDR3: TGTGCCTGGAGCCAGCTAGCAGGCGAGCAGTACTTC.